This TCR beta chain was recovered during a study of cytomegalovirus exposure and HLA in healthy donors. Germline loops: CDR1 SEHNR, CDR2 FQNEAQ (reference sequence). The CDR3 extends over 15 amino acids. Trimming pared 5 bases from V and 2 bases from J, leaving 12 bases between. Findings and caveats of the study: Of the V segments, some could not be distinguished, including TRBV6-2 and TRBV6-3, and were excluded.

The study ran its PCR with 60 Vbeta and 13 Jbeta primers. Some clones are missing from TCRdb's copy, which holds only in-frame ones; the method was immunoSEQ multiplex PCR. There are over 95,000 clones in the sample; about 80% occur only once, and roughly 2% lies in the top ten. Worth noting for this clone: What it recognizes is unknown.

V is TRBV7-9 and J is TRBJ2-2; weak D call: TRBD2 (5 bases). Input material: PBMCs. This clonotype was sampled from a man in his forties or fifties in good health and CMV-seronegative. The CDR3 DNA reads TGTGCCAGCAGCAAACCTAGCCTAAACACCGGGGAGCTGTTTTTT. It is translated as CASSKPSLNTGELFF.